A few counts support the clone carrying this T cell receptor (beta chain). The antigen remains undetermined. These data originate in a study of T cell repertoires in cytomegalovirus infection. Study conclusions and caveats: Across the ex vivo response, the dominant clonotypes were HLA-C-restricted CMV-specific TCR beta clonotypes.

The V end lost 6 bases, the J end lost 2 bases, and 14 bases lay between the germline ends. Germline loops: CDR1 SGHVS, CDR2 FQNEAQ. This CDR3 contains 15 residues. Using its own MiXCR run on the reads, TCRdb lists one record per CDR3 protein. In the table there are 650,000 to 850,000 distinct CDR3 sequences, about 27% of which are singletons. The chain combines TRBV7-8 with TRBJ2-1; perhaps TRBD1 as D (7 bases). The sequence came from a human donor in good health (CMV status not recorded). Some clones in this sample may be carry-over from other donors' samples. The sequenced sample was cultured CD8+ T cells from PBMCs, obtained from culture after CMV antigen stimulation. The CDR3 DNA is TGTGCCAGCAGGCCTACAGGGGAGGCCTACAATGAGCAGTTCTTC. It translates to CASRPTGEAYNEQFF.